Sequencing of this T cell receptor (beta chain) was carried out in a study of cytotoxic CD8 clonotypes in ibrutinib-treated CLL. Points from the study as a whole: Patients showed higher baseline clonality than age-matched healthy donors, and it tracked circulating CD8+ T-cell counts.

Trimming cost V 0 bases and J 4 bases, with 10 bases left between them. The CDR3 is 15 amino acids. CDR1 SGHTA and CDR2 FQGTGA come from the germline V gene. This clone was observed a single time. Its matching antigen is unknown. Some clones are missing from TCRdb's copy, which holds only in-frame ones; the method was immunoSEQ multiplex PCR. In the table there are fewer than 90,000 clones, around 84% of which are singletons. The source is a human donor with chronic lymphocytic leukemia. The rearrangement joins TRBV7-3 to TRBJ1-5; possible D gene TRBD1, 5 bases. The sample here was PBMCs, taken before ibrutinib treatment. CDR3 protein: CASSLTGRGNQPQHF. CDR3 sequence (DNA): TGTGCCAGCAGCTTAACGGGTCGGGGGAATCAGCCCCAGCATTTT. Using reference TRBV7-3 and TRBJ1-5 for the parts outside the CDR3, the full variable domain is GAGVSQTPSNKVTEKGKYVELRCDPISGHTALYWYRQSLGQGPEFLIYFQGTGAADDSGLPNDRFFAVRPEGSVSTLKIQRTERGDSAVYLCASSLTGRGNQPQHFGDGTRLSIL.